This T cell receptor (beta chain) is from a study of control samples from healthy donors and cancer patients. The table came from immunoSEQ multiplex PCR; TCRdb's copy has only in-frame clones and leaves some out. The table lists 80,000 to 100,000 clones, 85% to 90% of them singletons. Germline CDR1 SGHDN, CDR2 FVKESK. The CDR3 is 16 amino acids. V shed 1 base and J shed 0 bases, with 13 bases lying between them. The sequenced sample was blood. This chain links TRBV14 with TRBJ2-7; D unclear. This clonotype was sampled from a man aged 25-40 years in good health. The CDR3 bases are TGTGCCAGCAGCCAAGGTCTCCTTAGGGCCTCCTACGAGCAGTACTTC. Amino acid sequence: CASSQGLLRASYEQYF. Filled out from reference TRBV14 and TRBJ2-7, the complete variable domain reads EAGVTQFPSHSVIEKGQTVTLRCDPISGHDNLYWYRRVMGKEIKFLLHFVKESKQDESGMPNNRFLAERTGGTYSTLKVQPAELEDSGVYFCASSQGLLRASYEQYFGPGTRLTVT.